This TCR beta chain emerged from a study of blood T cell repertoires in COVID-19. Background on the study: Spain, Italy and the United States supplied samples that represented acute and convalescent COVID-19.

Patients of the Seattle cohort, enrolled during active infection, were followed longitudinally. The CDR3 loop spans 15 amino acids. Germline CDR1 reads SGHTA; CDR2 reads FQGTGA. With 5 bases clipped from V and 6 bases from J, the junction kept 4 bases outside the gene matches. How the authors handled the data: How many nucleated cells were present was estimated from reference gene primer amplification. Produced via immunoSEQ multiplex PCR; TCRdb's table is partial and in-frame only. D and trimming come from the DNA, and the V and J calls and clone size come from that table. The data hold more than 250,000 clones, with approximately 90% observed a single time.

This chain uses TRBV7-3 with TRBJ2-2; 12 nucleotides line up with TRBD1. The specimen was peripheral blood. This clonotype originated in a woman aged 45-65 years with COVID-19, enrolled during active disease. This chain's CDR3 is CASSPGQGASGELFF. The DNA of the CDR3 is TGTGCCAGCAGCCCGGGACAGGGGGCCTCCGGGGAGCTGTTTTTT.